Sequencing of this T cell receptor beta chain was carried out in a study of identifying expanded T cells in peripheral blood. Profiled with immunoSEQ multiplex PCR; TCRdb holds only in-frame clones, not every one. This table has around 100,000 clones, around 88% appearing once. V was shortened by 2 bases and J by 4 bases, with 12 bases between the two germline ends. The CDR3 is made up of 13 amino acids. The germline gives CDR1 GTSNPN, CDR2 SVGIG (reference sequence). Sequenced material: blood. The clonotype comes from a person aged 18 to 69 in good health. The chain joins TRBV30 to TRBJ2-7; the D gene is possibly TRBD1 (6 bases). CDR3 amino acids: CAWSLSGVYEQYF. In nucleotides, the CDR3 is TGTGCCTGGAGTCTATCAGGGGTATACGAGCAGTACTTC.